Included here is one T cell receptor beta chain sequence, with context. Its antigen is currently not known. This entry is derived from a study of cytomegalovirus exposure and HLA in healthy donors (dated by TCRdb to the late 2010s). A note on the overall study: An earlier analysis of some 500 of the donors reported 276 Gb of sequence data and 117 million unique TCR beta sequences from 190 million or so T cells. The genetic ancestry cluster associated with self-reported Caucasian donors included about 81% of the roughly 400 genotyped donors. A later genetic analysis used genome-wide SNP genotypes for about 65% of the roughly 700 donors, treating that subset as a discovery cohort. Rather than using new phenotypic data, the later analysis identified candidate immune exposures from TCR beta sequences and from how often those sequences occurred across donors. The T cell repertoires of 666 subjects were profiled by immunosequencing and related to cytomegalovirus serostatus. A later analysis re-analyzed previously published TCR beta repertoires from 650 to 800 donors and added high-resolution HLA genotyping to study TCR occurrence patterns. All discovery cohort repertoires had been generated on a single sequencing platform. A separate validation cohort of roughly 130 different subjects was used in addition to the approximately 700-subject first cohort. Across around 400 genotyped donors of the cohort, an average of approximately 200,000 unique TCR beta nucleotide sequences per donor were sequenced, and around 20% of those sequences were non-productive. Several DR-DQ haplotypes were treated as single units for association and clustering because of strong linkage in the cohort. Class I and class II HLA loci were covered by the typing at four-digit resolution. Approximately 300 gigabases of sequencing data and approximately 93 million unique TCR sequences were included in an early release covering around 600 HLA-typed donors. To predict cytomegalovirus infection status, the study combined high-throughput TCR immunosequencing, statistical association of individual TCRs with disease status, and machine learning. The study aimed to test whether cataloging public T cell receptors could reveal signatures of past pathogen exposure. An earlier analysis of some 500 of the donors used high-throughput TCR beta sequencing to judge whether each TCR beta V gene segment behaved as functional or pseudogenic. Donor age, sex, ethnicity and CMV serostatus were collected together with the repertoire data. The number of donors typed differed by locus, with roughly 629-640 for A, B, C, DRB1 and DQB1, approximately 500 for DQA1, over 600 for DPA1, and around 460 for DPB1. What the research found in general, with its limitations: The sequencing pipeline was judged likely to have produced a cluster of highly shared sequence variants as a technical artifact. In a later analysis, several top co-occurrence clusters were reported to appear linked to parvovirus B19, influenza, CMV and Epstein-Barr virus. Compared with the approximately 670-donor mean, donors in an Asian-associated ancestry cluster had fewer N-insertions in productive TCRs, according to a later genetic analysis. Broadly in line with IMGT annotations, most TCR beta V segments showed up in productive rearrangements about 87% or about 30% of the time in an earlier analysis of several hundred of the donors. Because counts were too low, under 20 rarely observed V segments, including chromosome 9 orphons, were left out of the earlier analysis of roughly 600 of the donors. HLA typing was unavailable for some donors at each locus, so association tests used only the typed subset. Linkage disequilibrium might explain the correlated functional status among segregating V segments, but an unknown experimental factor could not be ruled out. In vitro tests confirmed that three of the cytomegalovirus-associated TCR beta chains recognize cytomegalovirus antigens. According to the authors, the approach could potentially be generalized to other disease states and immunological phenotypes. Sequencing depth was assumed to be roughly uniform across donors in the presence/absence analyses, though that assumption may not hold. A further reported finding was that TCR beta sequences accurately predicted the HLA-A and HLA-B alleles for most subjects in the first cohort. In a later analysis, most CMV-associated TCR beta chains were found to appear HLA-restricted, with HLA associations seemingly driven largely by CMV exposure. This cohort had only TCR beta chains sequenced, and the lack of alpha or paired-chain data limited which features could be detected. Most TCR sequences were observed very rarely across donors, whereas some public TCRs were present in many individuals. The 87-base-pair reads could not distinguish some IMGT-functional V segments, including TRBV6-2 and TRBV6-3, so those segments were excluded. CMV serostatus was the only immune exposure information available for the cohort. When HLA alleles, especially DR and DQ, strongly co-occurred, TCR associations were difficult to assign to individual alleles. In a later analysis, about 16,000 TCR beta sequences were associated with specific HLA alleles at a false discovery rate of 0.05. The study listed over 150 TCR beta chains as associated with cytomegalovirus. A later analysis found that TCR association rates varied across HLA loci, with DRB1 alleles showing the most associated TCRs and HLA-C alleles the fewest. Cytomegalovirus status was reported to be diagnosed by the classifier with high specificity and sensitivity in both the original and validation cohorts. In a later analysis, HLA-associated TCR beta chains were found to be more clonally expanded and to have lower generation probabilities than equally common non-associated chains. An association between a missense DCLRE1C variant and V-gene and J-gene trimming of TCR beta chains was found in a later genetic analysis and replicated in an independent cohort.

The CDR3 measures 15 amino acids from cysteine to phenylalanine. Here the CDR3 DNA is all that survives: 45 bases in frame from base 1. According to the germline V gene (reference sequence), CDR1 reads LNHDA and CDR2 reads SQIVND. Deletion took 6 bases off V and 0 bases off J, with a span of 11 bases between the germline ends. In total, 666 healthy bone marrow donors made up the cohort. All cohort members were sampled while nominally healthy, although unrecorded immune exposures were likely present. The donor was CMV seronegative and belonged to the group of 350 or so seronegative cohort members. A peripheral blood sample was collected from each donor, and TCR beta sequencing was performed on peripheral blood mononuclear cells. The Qiagen DNeasy Blood Extraction Kit was used to extract genomic DNA from the blood cell samples. The receptor library was made with the immunoSEQ multiplex PCR assay. For the multiplex PCR, a mixture combining 60 forward primers for TCR Vbeta segments and 13 reverse primers for TCR Jbeta segments was used. The CDR3 region of rearranged TCR beta genes was amplified from genomic DNA with a multiplex PCR assay. On the Illumina HiSeq System, the amplified TCR beta libraries were sequenced as 87-base-pair reads. Per the original workflow: A later analysis tallied around 80 million unique TCR beta chains across the 660 or so repertoires, and about 12 million of those chains were shared by two or more donors. To remove PCR and sequencing errors, raw reads were error-corrected and collapsed into unique sequences using a nearest-neighbor algorithm that merged closely related sequences. V, D and J gene segments were assigned by aligning CDR3 sequences to IMGT reference sequences. Each retained sequence needed at least a six-nucleotide match to both a V gene segment and a J gene segment. Rearrangements were called productive when the CDR3 lacked stop codons and stayed in frame with V and J; all others were non-productive. Following IMGT convention, CDR3 was defined as the stretch from the second conserved V-encoded cysteine to the conserved J-encoded phenylalanine. Sequences without an unambiguous match to a single V gene segment were excluded from the earlier analysis of a few hundred of the donors. In an earlier analysis of a few hundred of the donors, V segments were called functional above 56.7% productive rearrangements and were called segregating when the between-donor standard deviation exceeded 5%. A statistical classification framework was built to diagnose cytomegalovirus status from the catalog of TCR beta chain sequences. In a later analysis, TCR nucleotide sequences were compared against IMGT/GENE-DB human TR gene sequences so that V and J genes could be assigned. Using the TCRdist pipeline, a later analysis assigned CDR3 sequences along with most-parsimonious VDJ recombination scenarios. In a later analysis, each TCR beta chain was defined by its CDR3 amino acid sequence together with its V-gene family, and reads without a unique V-gene family were excluded. As a way to deal with suspected cross-contamination and a sequencing artifact, a later analysis dropped 592 nucleotide sequences that were highly shared and had low generation probability. For each public chain, a later analysis derived a clonal expansion index from normalized ranks of inferred template counts within each repertoire. In a later analysis, generation probabilities were computed with a VDJ recombination model fitted to out-of-frame rearrangements, and the resulting probabilities were checked against IGoR. In a later analysis, TCR-TCR, TCR-HLA and TCR-CMV co-occurrence was scored with hypergeometric tests, and a repertoire-size bias correction was applied to TCR pairs. In a later analysis, false discovery rates were estimated by permuting HLA or CMV assignments 20 times. In a later analysis, co-occurring TCRs were grouped using DBSCAN, with TCRdist sequence similarity added in when clustering inside HLA-allele-positive subsets. Co-occurrence clustering excluded repertoires with fewer than 30,000 or more than 120,000 public chains, plus five with anomalous nucleotide sharing. TCRdb carries this immuneACCESS record with in-frame sequences only. Its versions omit some clonotypes, under half of them owing to an unresolved V gene in the studies checked, with the rest unexplained. That table furnishes V, J and clone size, whereas the DNA furnished D and trimming. This sample's table contains about 160,000 clones. The top ten constitute roughly 1.3% of the sample.

This clonotype originated in a woman aged 55-70 years in good health and CMV-seronegative. Here the chain combines TRBV19 and TRBJ1-4; the D segment could be TRBD1, given 6 matching bases. The sequenced material came from PBMCs. The CDR3 region: CASSRDTATNEKLFF. The nucleotide sequence reads TGTGCCAGTAGCCGGGACACGGCAACTAATGAAAAACTGTTTTTT.